The 20 T cell receptor beta chains below were found in one sample sequenced in a study. TCRdb processed the RT-PCR reads anew with MiXCR; each CDR3 protein has one entry. The sample includes almost 700,000 distinct CDR3 sequences, approximately 15% of them seen just once. The sample taken for sequencing was memory CD4+ T cells from blood. Receptor source: a female donor in good health, serving as a healthy control.

In its sample, this clonotype was seen a few times. This sequence joins TRBV5-4 and TRBJ2-1; TRBD1 matches at 7 bases. Germline values: CDR1 SGHNT, CDR2 YYREEE (reference sequence). The V and J ends lost 4 bases and 7 bases, in that order; junction bases with no gene match: 8. The CDR3 length is 14 residues. CDR3 in amino acids: CASSRTGVTNEQFF. The CDR3 region has the DNA TGTGCCAGCAGCCGCACAGGGGTCACGAATGAGCAGTTCTTC.

The chain combines TRBV20-1 with TRBJ2-7; D may be TRBD2 (5 bases). The V gene lost 6 bases and the J gene lost 5 bases, with 11 bases spanning the gap. Germline V gives CDR1 DFQATT, CDR2 SNEGSKA (reference sequence). The CDR3 is 11 amino acids. The CDR3 protein is CSATLLDEQYF. CDR3 nucleotides: TGCAGTGCCACCCTACTAGACGAGCAGTACTTC.

The CDR3 loop is CASSLVSLGDGYTF. The CDR3 region has the DNA TGTGCCAGCAGCTTAGTGTCCTTGGGCGATGGCTACACCTTC. The V call is TRBV7-9, the J call TRBJ1-2, with D uncertain. CDR3 size: 14 residues. V dropped 1 base and J dropped 6 bases, with 12 bases sitting between them. Germline assignment: CDR1 SEHNR and CDR2 FQNEAQ (reference sequence).

This chain links TRBV6-5 with TRBJ2-6; D might be TRBD1 or TRBD2, each matching 7 bases. This CDR3 has 15 residues. V gave up 10 bases and J gave up 0 bases, with 13 bases separating them. CDR1 is MNHEY and CDR2 is SVGAGI in the germline V gene. This CDR3 is CAIRGGDSGANVLTF. Here the CDR3 DNA reads TGTGCCATCAGGGGGGGGGACTCTGGGGCCAACGTCCTGACTTTC.

There are a few counts of this clonotype. The gene calls are TRBV6-2 or TRBV6-3 and TRBJ2-1; 15 nucleotides agree with TRBD2. The CDR3 contains 20 residues. Germline trimming cut 5 bases from V and 7 bases from J; bases unmatched to any gene: 18. Germline V gene data show CDR1 as MNHEY and CDR2 as SVGEGT. CDR3: CASSHRGTSGRPGVRNEQFF. The CDR3 region has the DNA TGTGCCAGCAGTCACCGGGGGACTAGCGGGAGGCCCGGTGTTAGAAATGAGCAGTTCTTC.

This clonotype has a handful of counts. The CDR3 reads CASSLNRGRQLFF. DNA for the CDR3: TGCGCCAGCAGCTTGAATAGGGGAAGGCAACTGTTTTTT. This chain connects TRBV5-1 to TRBJ1-4; tentatively, D is TRBD1 (5 bases). Trimming cost V 1 base and J 12 bases, with 13 bases left between them. Germline V CDR1 and CDR2: SGHRS, YFSETQ. The CDR3 is 13 amino acids. Based on the CDR3 plus reference TRBV5-1 and TRBJ1-4, the full variable domain is KAGVTQTPRYLIKTRGQQVTLSCSPISGHRSVSWYQQTPGQGLQFLFEYFSETQRNKGNFPGRFSGRQFSNSRSEMNVSTLELGDSALYLCASSLNRGRQLFFGSGTQLSVL.

The chain links TRBV28 to TRBJ2-7; possible D gene TRBD2, 5 bases. CDR3 size: 14 residues. The V gene lost 1 base and the J gene lost 6 bases, with 13 bases spanning the gap. Germline V gene data show CDR1 as MDHEN and CDR2 as SYDVKM. In DNA, the CDR3 is TGTGCCAGCAGTTTATACAGAGACTACGGCGAGCAGTACTTC. Translating gives CASSLYRDYGEQYF.

In its sample, this clonotype was seen many times. V usage is TRBV25-1 and J usage is TRBJ1-2; unclear D gene. The CDR3 consists of 13 residues. Looked up from germline, CDR1 is MGHDK and CDR2 is SYGVNS. The V and J ends lost 5 bases and 6 bases respectively, with 13 bases between them. CDR3 protein: CASSLNWADGYTF. DNA for the CDR3: TGTGCCAGCAGTCTCAACTGGGCGGATGGCTACACCTTC.

This clonotype was seen only a few times. This CDR3 reads CATSDPRYSYEQYF. The CDR3 DNA reads TGTGCCACCAGTGACCCAAGGTATTCCTACGAGCAGTACTTC. The V call is TRBV24-1, the J call TRBJ2-7, with D unclear. Trimming stripped 4 bases from V and 1 base from J, with 10 bases between. The CDR3 is 14 amino acids. The germline V gene encodes CDR1 KGHDR and CDR2 SFDVKD.

This clonotype was counted many times. The rearrangement uses TRBV4-2 and TRBJ1-4, with 7 bases identical to TRBD1. V lost 0 bases to trimming and J lost 10 bases; unmatched junction nucleotides: 8. The CDR3 has 15 residues. CDR1 and CDR2 from the germline V gene are LGHNA and YNFKEQ. CDR3 region: CASSQDLQGSGKLFF. In nucleotides, the CDR3 is TGTGCCAGCAGCCAAGATTTACAGGGGAGTGGAAAACTGTTTTTT.

In its sample, this clonotype was seen a few times. The CDR3 loop is CASTRGGSETQYF. Written as DNA, the CDR3 is TGTGCCAGCACTAGGGGGGGGAGCGAGACCCAGTACTTC. V gene TRBV28 combines with J gene TRBJ2-5; D perhaps matches TRBD2 (7 bases). The CDR3 length is 13 residues. In germline, CDR1 is MDHEN, CDR2 SYDVKM. V was cut by 7 bases and J by 5 bases, with 14 bases left in between.

This clonotype was found a few times. The junction and the germline gene differ at one end; a read error may be behind it. The chain couples TRBV12-3 or TRBV12-4 to TRBJ1-2; 8 bases are a match to TRBD1. The CDR3 spans 14 residues. CDR3: CASSYTISGGGASF. The DNA for the CDR3 is TGTGCCAGCAGTTATACTATCTCAGGGGGCGGTGCGTCCTTC.

Ten or more counts support this clonotype. The rearrangement uses TRBV9 and TRBJ1-1; tentative D call: TRBD1 (5 bases). In germline, CDR1 is SGDLS, CDR2 YYNGEE. The V and J ends lost 0 bases and 6 bases respectively, with 9 bases between them. The CDR3 covers 13 residues. CDR3 sequence: CASSVDLQAEAFF. In DNA, the CDR3 is TGTGCCAGCAGCGTAGATCTACAGGCTGAAGCTTTCTTT.

The chain carries TRBV7-2 and TRBJ2-7; 9 nucleotides line up with TRBD2. The CDR3 is 16 amino acids. Germline V gene sequence: CDR1 SGHTA, CDR2 FQGNSA. The ends lost 5 bases at V and 6 bases at J; junction bases unmatched: 14. The CDR3 loop reads CASSPQKQLAGVEQYF. In DNA, the CDR3 is TGTGCCAGCAGCCCCCAAAAGCAGTTAGCGGGAGTCGAGCAGTACTTC.

This clonotype was seen ten or more times. The CDR3 is CASSYGQSGQPQHF. In DNA, the CDR3 is TGTGCCAGCAGTTATGGTCAGTCAGGTCAGCCCCAGCATTTT. This chain uses TRBV6-6 with TRBJ1-5; D unresolved. The CDR3 consists of 14 residues. The V gene's germline CDR1 is MNHNY and CDR2 SVGAGI (reference sequence). V lost 3 bases, J lost 6 bases, and 12 bases lay in between.

About this clonotype: A much larger clone differs from this one at a single base, so this may be a read error. This rearrangement joins TRBV29-1 to TRBJ1-2; the D gene is possibly TRBD1 (6 bases). Germline lookup yields CDR1 SQVTM and CDR2 ANQGSEA. The CDR3 spans 16 residues. V lost 6 bases and J 0 bases, leaving 20 bases between the germline ends. This chain's CDR3 is CSVGGQVRETNYGYTF. CDR3 coding DNA: TGCAGCGTCGGGGGCCAGGTCAGGGAAACTAACTATGGCTACACCTTC. Complete variable domain (other parts from reference TRBV29-1 and TRBJ1-2): SAVISQKPSRDICQRGTSLTIQCQVDSQVTMMFWYRQQPGQSLTLIATANQGSEATYESGFVIDKFPISRPNLTFSTLTVSNMSPEDSSIYLCSVGGQVRETNYGYTFGSGTRLTVV.

The chain combines TRBV20-1 with TRBJ2-3; 9 nucleotides match TRBD1. Germline loops: CDR1 DFQATT, CDR2 SNEGSKA (reference sequence). Trimming took 0 bases from V and 5 from J; bases not matched to a gene: 9. This CDR3 comprises 16 residues. DNA for the CDR3: TGCAGTGCTAGAGATCCCCGGACAGGGGATGGAGATACGCAGTATTTT. As protein: CSARDPRTGDGDTQYF.

This clonotype was recorded many times. The chain has TRBV6-2 or TRBV6-3 and TRBJ1-5; no definite D call. CDR1 MNHEY and CDR2 SVGEGT come from the germline V gene. The V end was cut by 7 bases, the J end by 7 bases, with 14 bases between. The CDR3 is 13 residues long. CDR3 loop: CASMSGLEQPQHF. CDR3 nucleotide sequence: TGTGCCAGCATGTCTGGGCTTGAGCAGCCCCAGCATTTT.

CDR3: CASSQDPWRGASYNSPLHF. CDR3 nucleotide sequence: TGTGCCAGCAGCCAAGACCCGTGGCGAGGGGCATCCTATAATTCACCCCTCCACTTT. The chain carries TRBV4-2 and TRBJ1-6; tentative D call: TRBD1 (5 bases). Per germline, CDR1 LGHNA and CDR2 YNFKEQ. Trimming cost V 0 bases and J 1 base, with 16 bases left between them. This CDR3 comprises 19 residues.

At least ten counts were recorded for this clonotype. The chain carries TRBV6-1 and TRBJ2-5, with unresolved D. V gave up 2 bases and J gave up 7 bases, with 11 bases separating them. CDR3 length: 13 amino acids. In germline, CDR1 is MNHNS, CDR2 SASEGT. The CDR3 bases are TGTGCCAGCAGTGAAAGGGAATGGGGGACCCAGTACTTC. Protein: CASSEREWGTQYF.